Presented here are 4 T cell receptor beta chains from one specimen sequenced in a study of blood T cell repertoires in COVID-19. Measured with immunoSEQ multiplex PCR; TCRdb has only the in-frame clones, and not every one. The data contain about 260,000 clones, about 88% of them singletons. The sample was peripheral blood. All receptors come from a man under 40 with active or convalescent COVID-19.

V is TRBV7-8 and J is TRBJ2-1; no definite D call. V was shortened by 4 bases and J by 7 bases, with 20 bases between the two germline ends. This CDR3 has 16 residues. The V gene's germline CDR1 is SGHVS and CDR2 FQNEAQ. The CDR3 DNA reads TGTGCCAGCAGCTATTCTAGAGAGCCGCCTTGGAATGAGCAGTTCTTC. It translates to CASSYSREPPWNEQFF.

V and J are TRBV7-8 and TRBJ1-1, with 7 bases matching TRBD1. Germline V CDR1 and CDR2: SGHVS, FQNEAQ. This CDR3 contains 16 residues. V dropped 8 bases and J dropped 0; count of bases not matched to a gene: 12. CDR3 coding DNA: TGTGCCAGCCGCGACTCCGGGACAGTCATGAACACTGAAGCTTTCTTT. Translating it yields CASRDSGTVMNTEAFF.

This rearrangement joins TRBV5-1 to TRBJ2-1; D is possibly TRBD2 (5 bases). Trimming left V 4 bases short and J 9 bases short, with 17 bases between. Germline V gene lookup returns CDR1 SGHRS and CDR2 YFSETQ. The CDR3 extends over 14 amino acids. CDR3 region: CASSPVQYGGEQFF. CDR3 DNA: TGCGCCAGCAGCCCGGTCCAGTACGGAGGTGAGCAGTTCTTC. The full variable domain, with the rest looked up from reference TRBV5-1 and TRBJ2-1, is KAGVTQTPRYLIKTRGQQVTLSCSPISGHRSVSWYQQTPGQGLQFLFEYFSETQRNKGNFPGRFSGRQFSNSRSEMNVSTLELGDSALYLCASSPVQYGGEQFFGPGTRLTVL.

The CDR3 nucleotides are TGTGCCAGCAGCTTGCTAGCGGGGAACAATGAGCAGTTCTTC. Translation: CASSLLAGNNEQFF. The chain links TRBV7-9 to TRBJ2-1; 9 bases are shared with TRBD2. The CDR3 runs 14 residues. Germline V gene data show CDR1 as SEHNR and CDR2 as FQNEAQ (reference sequence). J gave up 5 bases and V 3 bases, and 2 bases lay outside the gene matches. Supplemented by reference TRBV7-9 and TRBJ2-1, the full variable domain reads DTGVSQNPRHKITKRGQNVTFRCDPISEHNRLYWYRQTLGQGPEFLTYFQNEAQLEKSRLLSDRFSAERPKGSFSTLEIQRTEQGDSAMYLCASSLLAGNNEQFFGPGTRLTVL.